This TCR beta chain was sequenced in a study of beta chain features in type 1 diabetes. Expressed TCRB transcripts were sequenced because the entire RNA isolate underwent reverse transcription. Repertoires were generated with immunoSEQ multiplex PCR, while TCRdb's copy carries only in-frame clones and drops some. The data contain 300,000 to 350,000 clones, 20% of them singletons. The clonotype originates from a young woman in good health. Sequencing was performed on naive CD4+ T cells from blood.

The CDR3 region has the DNA TGTGCCTGGAGTCCCAAGGGGTTGAACACTGAAGCTTTCTTT. Translation: CAWSPKGLNTEAFF. V and J are TRBV30 and TRBJ1-1; D possibly corresponds to TRBD1 (5 bases). V lost 2 bases and J lost 0, with 10 bases in between. Germline V gene data show CDR1 as GTSNPN and CDR2 as SVGIG (reference sequence). The CDR3 consists of 14 residues.